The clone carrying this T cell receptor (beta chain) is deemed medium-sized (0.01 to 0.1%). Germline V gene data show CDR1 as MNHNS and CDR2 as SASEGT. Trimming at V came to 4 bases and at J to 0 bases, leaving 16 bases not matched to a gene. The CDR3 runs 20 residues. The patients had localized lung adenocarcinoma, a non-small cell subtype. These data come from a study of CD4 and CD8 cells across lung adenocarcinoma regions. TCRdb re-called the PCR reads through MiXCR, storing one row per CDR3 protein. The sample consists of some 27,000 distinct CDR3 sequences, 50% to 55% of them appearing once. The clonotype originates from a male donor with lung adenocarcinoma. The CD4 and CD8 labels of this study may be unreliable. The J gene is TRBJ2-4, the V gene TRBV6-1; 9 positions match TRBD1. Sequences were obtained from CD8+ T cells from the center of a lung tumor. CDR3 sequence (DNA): TGTGCCAGCAGTGGGACCCGAGGGGACAGGGAGGCTTTAGCCAAAAACATTCAGTACTTC. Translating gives CASSGTRGDREALAKNIQYF.